Listed here are 10 T cell receptor beta chains from one sample, sequenced in a study of siplizumab effects on memory and regulatory T cells (dated by TCRdb to between 2018 and 2021). Receptors were amplified or captured by the immunoSEQ multiplex PCR assay. The immuneACCESS repertoire file appears here via TCRdb, limited to in-frame rearrangements. These files lack a portion of the clones; in checked studies, under half of the deficit traces to unresolved V genes, and the cause of the others is not known. Recorded for this sample are approximately 94,000 clones; around 93% of them occurred a single time. The ten largest clonotypes hold 1% to 1.5% of the sample. Sequencing was performed on non-Treg CD4+ T cells sorted from blood. Read against the paper, the sample's cell subset or site label means: FACS-sorted unstimulated CD4+ non-regulatory T cells. These receptors originate from a human donor in good health.

The rearrangement joins TRBV11-3 to TRBJ2-7; D is unclear. Trimming removed 1 base from V and 3 bases from J, with 7 bases in between. This CDR3 has 13 amino acids. Germline V CDR1 and CDR2: SGHNT, YENEEA. CDR3 bases: TGTGCCAGCAGCTTAGGGCGGAACTACGAGCAGTACTTC. This gives the protein CASSLGRNYEQYF.

The chain links TRBV7-8 to TRBJ2-3, with 10 positions matching TRBD2. The CDR3 length is 19 residues. The V gene's germline CDR1 is SGHVS and CDR2 FQNEAQ. Trimming at V came to 1 base and at J to 5 bases, leaving 15 bases not matched to a gene. The CDR3 region is CASSLGGGLAGVGVDTQYF. CDR3 nucleotides: TGTGCCAGCAGCTTAGGAGGGGGCCTAGCGGGAGTCGGGGTAGATACGCAGTATTTT.

This clone has just one count. This sequence joins TRBV9 and TRBJ1-4; maybe TRBD1 (5 bases). This CDR3 contains 16 residues. The V and J ends lost 0 bases and 7 bases respectively, with 16 bases between them. Germline loops: CDR1 SGDLS, CDR2 YYNGEE. For the CDR3, the DNA is TGTGCCAGCAGCGTAGGGGCCGGGGGTAGAGTTGAAAAACTGTTTTTT. This translates into CASSVGAGGRVEKLFF.

This clone is a singleton in its sample. The V and J genes are TRBV16 and TRBJ1-2, with a possible D match to TRBD1 (6 bases). Germline lookup yields CDR1 KGHSY and CDR2 FQNENV. CDR3 length: 15 residues. V lost 4 bases to trimming and J lost 8 bases, with 20 bases between them. The CDR3 loop is CASSLGPGAMAGYTF. CDR3 bases: TGTGCCAGCAGCCTGGGGCCAGGGGCAATGGCGGGCTACACCTTC.

The chain uses TRBV27 and TRBJ2-3; D not certain. V dropped 2 bases and J dropped 5 bases, with 14 bases sitting between them. This CDR3 contains 15 residues. From germline, CDR1 is MNHEY and CDR2 SMNVEV (reference sequence). CDR3 amino acids: CASSLVRTKGDTQYF. The CDR3 region has the DNA TGTGCCAGCAGTTTAGTGAGGACCAAGGGAGATACGCAGTATTTT.

This chain's CDR3 is CASSTPTRASGPFGEQFF. In nucleotides, the CDR3 is TGTGCCAGCAGCACCCCAACCCGGGCTAGCGGTCCTTTTGGTGAGCAGTTCTTC. The V gene is TRBV11-2, the J gene TRBJ2-1; TRBD2 agrees at 7 bases. This CDR3 has 18 residues. The germline V gene encodes CDR1 SGHAT and CDR2 FQNNGV. The trim removed 5 bases at V and 9 bases at J, leaving 22 bases unmatched.

The rearrangement links TRBV19 to TRBJ2-1; 11 bases are shared with TRBD2. V was clipped by 5 bases and J by 4 bases; unmatched bases: 4. Germline CDR1 is LNHDA and CDR2 is SQIVND (reference sequence). The CDR3 covers 15 residues. The CDR3 bases are TGTGCCAGTAGTCAACTAGCGGGAGTTTACAATGAGCAGTTCTTC. This gives the protein CASSQLAGVYNEQFF.

The chain links TRBV7-2 to TRBJ2-1; D is uncertain. The CDR3 consists of 14 residues. The ends were cut back, 4 bases at V and 5 bases at J, with 12 bases in the middle. Germline V lookup: CDR1 SGHTA, CDR2 FQGNSA. CDR3 sequence (DNA): TGTGCCAGCAGCTCTAGTGTGGCGGACAATGAGCAGTTCTTC. Protein product: CASSSSVADNEQFF.

The rearrangement uses TRBV5-1 and TRBJ1-3; D gene ambiguous. Trimming cost V 0 bases and J 0 bases, with 4 bases left between them. The CDR3 spans 14 residues. Germline V CDR1 and CDR2: SGHRS, YFSETQ. CDR3 loop: CASSLAGSGNTIYF. The DNA for the CDR3 is TGCGCCAGCAGCTTGGCCGGCTCTGGAAACACCATATATTTT.

The rearrangement uses TRBV7-2 and TRBJ1-3; D not certain. The CDR3 is 14 amino acids. V lost 5 bases and J 0 bases, leaving 8 bases between the germline ends. CDR1 is SGHTA, CDR2 FQGNSA, per germline. CDR3: CASSPAGSGNTIYF. CDR3 nucleotides: TGTGCCAGCAGCCCGGCGGGCTCTGGAAACACCATATATTTT.